These 5 T cell receptor beta chains came from one sample sequenced in a study of breast tumors, draining lymph nodes, adjacent tissues. Using its own MiXCR run on the multiplex PCR reads, TCRdb lists one record per CDR3 protein. The top ten clones hold 3.8% of a sample with approximately 180,000 distinct CDR3 sequences, around a third of them seen once. Axillary draining lymph nodes of breast cancer patients supplied the node samples. The sequenced material came from axillary lymph node tissue. The source is a female donor with breast cancer. Some clones in this sample may be carry-over from other donors' samples.

This chain links TRBV15 with TRBJ2-2; D perhaps matches TRBD1 (6 bases). Germline V lookup: CDR1 LNHNV, CDR2 YYDKDF (reference sequence). The CDR3 runs to 15 residues. Trimming removed 11 bases at V and 0 bases at J, with 16 bases between. The CDR3 nucleotides read TGTGCCGCTAGCAGGGGCAGGACGAACACCGGGGAGCTGTTTTTT. Its translation: CAASRGRTNTGELFF.

This clonotype is categorized as medium-sized (0.01 to 0.1%). J is TRBJ2-5 and V is TRBV20-1; a weak D match, TRBD2 (6 bases). The germline V gene has CDR1 DFQATT and CDR2 SNEGSKA (reference sequence). V lost 0 bases, J lost 7 bases, and 15 bases lay in between. This CDR3 is 14 amino acids long. DNA for the CDR3: TGCAGTGCTAGAGATGAGCGGACTACCGGGACCCAGTACTTC. Encoded protein: CSARDERTTGTQYF.

About this clonotype: A much larger clonotype is one base distant, so this may be a read error. This chain links TRBV20-1 with TRBJ2-1; D gene ambiguous. The germline CDR1 and CDR2 sequences are DFQATT and SNEGSKA (reference sequence). V was pared by 1 base and J by 15 bases, with 16 bases between. This CDR3 spans 12 amino acids. CDR3 amino acids: CSARVHAPQPFF. As DNA, the CDR3 is TGCAGTGCTAGAGTTCACGCACCCCAGCCGTTCTTC.

This chain uses TRBV6-1 with TRBJ1-6; D unclear. The CDR3 totals 16 residues. Trimming cost V 5 bases and J 7 bases, with 18 bases left between them. The germline gives CDR1 MNHNS, CDR2 SASEGT. As DNA, the CDR3 is TGTGCCAGCAGTCAAATTGGCCCGGCGGGAAATTCACCCCTCCACTTT. Protein sequence: CASSQIGPAGNSPLHF.

V is TRBV11-2 and J is TRBJ1-1; a weak D match, TRBD1 (5 bases). The CDR3 runs to 15 residues. Germline V CDR1 and CDR2: SGHAT, FQNNGV. V lost 0 bases to trimming and J lost 3 bases, with 11 bases between them. The CDR3, as DNA: TGTGCCAGCAGCTTAGAGGACGGGGCGCACACTGAAGCTTTCTTT. It is translated as CASSLEDGAHTEAFF.